This T cell receptor beta chain stems from a study of early T cells in non-severe SARS-CoV-2 infection (dated by TCRdb to 2020 to 2023). Describing the broader study: Because TCR sequencing relied on bulk RNA taken from unsorted whole blood, pairing of alpha and beta chains was not possible.

The receptor library was made with 5' RACE. TCRdb lists the instrument as NextSeq 500. Unique molecular identifiers were attached to individual cDNA molecules in the TCR library protocol so that sequencing error and PCR bias could be corrected. Both TCR alpha and beta chains were sequenced, and tight co-correlation was observed between alpha and beta sequence abundances in each sample. Processing in the source paper ran as follows. Decombinator V4 was used to perform V gene, J gene and CDR3 annotation of TCR sequences. Expanded TCRs were defined as changing significantly between any two time points under a Poisson model with p below 0.0001. TCR abundances were normalised to the total number of TCRs sequenced per sample and were expressed as counts per million. VDJdb, accessed on 1 November 2021, was searched for TCRs annotated for CMV, EBV and SARS-CoV-2, and TCRs annotated for more than one antigen were excluded. TCRdb ran its own pipeline on the public reads, namely fastp trimming at Q25 and MiXCR clone calling, and kept in-frame beta chains. Under each unique CDR3 protein, matching rows form one entry showing the most common genes and DNA. These V and J calls originate from TCRdb's pipeline instead of the authors' own analysis. The sample table contains about 26,000 distinct CDR3 sequences; only one count was recorded for roughly 4.1% of them. 6.2% of the sample lies in the top ten.

A case-control design nested within a healthcare worker cohort in London, UK, was used, with weekly nasopharyngeal swab PCR tests and blood sampling performed. Healthcare workers were recruited during the week of the UK lockdown, between 23 and 31 March 2020, and followed weekly for up to 16 weeks. The sample holds a few counts of this clonotype. What antigen it recognizes has not been identified. No base qualities exist here, and no much larger clone lies one base off it. What the research found in general, with its limitations: VDJdb matching was skewed toward anti-spike CD8 responses, so virus-specific expansions were likely underestimated and private and CD4 specificities were missed.

This receptor was identified in an adult who was a healthcare worker with PCR-confirmed SARS-CoV-2 infection or an uninfected control (not recorded which). Sequences were obtained from whole blood.

The DNA sequence reads TGTGCCAGCAGACAGGGCGACACTGAAGCTTTCTTT. Its coded protein is CASRQGDTEAFF. The chain is assembled from TRBV7-2 and TRBJ1-1; the D gene is perhaps TRBD1, from 6 matching bases. The CDR3 contains 12 residues, cysteine and phenylalanine counted. Just the 36-base CDR3 DNA is kept, in frame starting at base 1. V is cut by 6 bases and J by 3 bases, and the space between the germline ends is 8 bases. Reading the germline V gene gives CDR1 SGHTA and CDR2 FQGNSA.